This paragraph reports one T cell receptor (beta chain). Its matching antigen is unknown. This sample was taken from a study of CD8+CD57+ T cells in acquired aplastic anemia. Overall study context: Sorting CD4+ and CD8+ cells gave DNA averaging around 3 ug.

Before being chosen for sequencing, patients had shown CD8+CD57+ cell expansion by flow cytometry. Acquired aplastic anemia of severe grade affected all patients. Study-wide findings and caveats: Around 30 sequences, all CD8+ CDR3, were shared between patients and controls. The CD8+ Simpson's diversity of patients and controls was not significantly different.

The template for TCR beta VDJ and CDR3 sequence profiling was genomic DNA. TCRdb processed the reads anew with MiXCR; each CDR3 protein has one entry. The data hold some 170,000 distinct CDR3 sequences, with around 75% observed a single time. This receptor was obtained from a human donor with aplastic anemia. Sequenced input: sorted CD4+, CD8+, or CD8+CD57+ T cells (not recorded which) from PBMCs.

The CDR3 DNA reads as TGTGCCAGCAGCCGGACAGCGGTCGAGCAGTACTTC. This encodes CASSRTAVEQYF. This rearrangement joins TRBV5-5 to TRBJ2-7, with D tentatively TRBD1 (6 bases). The CDR3 is 12 residues long. Germline CDR1 SGHKS, CDR2 YYEKEE (reference sequence). The germline V and J ends were trimmed by 4 bases and 6 bases, with 11 bases remaining between them.